The 23 T cell receptor beta chains reported below all come from one sample, sequenced in a study of T-cell reconstitution after alpha-beta-depleted transplantation in children. Library preparation (for TCRbeta) was performed with unique molecular identifiers. TCRdb redid the calling of the PCR reads with MiXCR, one entry per CDR3 protein. Here the sample spans more than 200,000 distinct CDR3 sequences, more than 20% being singletons. Sequencing was performed on PBMCs, mostly from graft donor cells, taken 360 days after TCRalphabeta/CD19-depleted stem cell transplant. The receptors here all came from a female patient aged 2-9 years who had a stem cell transplant for congenital amegakaryocytic thrombocytopenia, so the T cells may come from the graft donor.

The chain recombines TRBV4-2 with TRBJ1-4, with a weak D call TRBD1 (5 bases). The CDR3 totals 16 residues. Germline loops: CDR1 LGHNA, CDR2 YNFKEQ. The V end lost 0 bases, the J end lost 12 bases, and 20 bases lay between the germline ends. CDR3 sequence: CASSQEAVGGYTELFF. Here the CDR3 DNA reads TGTGCCAGCAGCCAAGAAGCAGTGGGGGGATATACTGAACTGTTTTTT.

This clonotype was detected only a few times. V gene TRBV4-2 combines with J gene TRBJ2-7; the match to TRBD2 covers 9 bases. Germline lookup yields CDR1 LGHNA and CDR2 YNFKEQ. The CDR3 covers 15 residues. V dropped 1 base and J dropped 2; count of bases not matched to a gene: 3. The CDR3 loop reads CASSQVSSGAYEQYF. The CDR3 DNA reads as TGTGCCAGCAGCCAAGTTTCTAGCGGGGCCTACGAGCAGTACTTC.

The chain joins TRBV20-1 to TRBJ2-1; D gene unclear. Trimming removed 3 bases at V and 9 bases at J, with 15 bases between. There are 13 residues in the CDR3. Germline CDR1 and CDR2: DFQATT and SNEGSKA (reference sequence). The CDR3 coding sequence is TGCAGTGCTAGTGCGCTAGGCGCCGGTGAGCAGTTCTTC. This sequence encodes CSASALGAGEQFF.

In nucleotides, the CDR3 is TGTGCCAGCAGCTTAGATTCGGGACGGGGGACGCAGTATTTT. Its translation is CASSLDSGRGTQYF. The chain links TRBV11-2 to TRBJ2-3; D is perhaps TRBD2 (6 bases). V lost 0 bases and J lost 9, with 13 bases in between. The CDR3 has 14 amino acids. Germline CDR1 reads SGHAT; CDR2 reads FQNNGV.

This clonotype was counted only a few times. The chain combines TRBV20-1 with TRBJ2-3; a weak D match, TRBD2 (7 bases). CDR3 length: 14 residues. Per germline, CDR1 DFQATT and CDR2 SNEGSKA (reference sequence). Trimming took 6 bases from V and 11 from J, leaving 24 bases between them. The CDR3 reads CSAERGGTLNGQYF. CDR3 bases: TGCAGTGCCGAGAGGGGGGGGACTTTGAATGGGCAGTATTTT.

There are a few counts of this clonotype. The chain uses TRBV5-1 and TRBJ2-7; 13 bases line up with TRBD2. Trimming removed 3 bases from V and 4 bases from J; junction bases left unmatched: 10. The CDR3 consists of 17 residues. Germline V gene lookup returns CDR1 SGHRS and CDR2 YFSETQ. CDR3 nucleotides: TGCGCCAGCAGCTCAACAAGACTAGCGGGAGGTCCTTACGAGCAGTACTTC. Residues: CASSSTRLAGGPYEQYF.

This clonotype was counted many times. The chain links TRBV7-9 to TRBJ2-1; D possibly corresponds to TRBD2 (6 bases). The CDR3 runs 14 residues. Per germline, CDR1 SEHNR and CDR2 FQNEAQ (reference sequence). Trimming removed 8 bases at V and 8 bases at J, with 19 bases between. The CDR3 DNA is TGTGCCAGCGGCCTAGCGTCAAATGGAGATGAGCAGTTCTTC. It specifies CASGLASNGDEQFF.

V gene TRBV20-1 combines with J gene TRBJ2-7, with D tentatively TRBD2 (6 bases). Germline V CDR1 and CDR2: DFQATT, SNEGSKA (reference sequence). V lost 0 bases, J lost 5 bases, and 14 bases lay in between. The CDR3 length is 14 residues. In DNA form, the CDR3 reads TGCAGTGCTAGAGATTCGGTAGGAGGGAACGAGCAGTACTTC. It is translated as CSARDSVGGNEQYF.

The V gene is TRBV5-1, the J gene TRBJ2-1, with 8 bases fitting TRBD2. V was clipped by 0 bases and J by 8 bases; unmatched bases: 10. Germline V gives CDR1 SGHRS, CDR2 YFSETQ. The CDR3 is made up of 16 amino acids. As DNA, the CDR3 is TGCGCCAGCAGCTTGGGCCCGGGGGGGTCGGTCGATGAGCAGTTCTTC. It yields the protein CASSLGPGGSVDEQFF.

This clonotype was picked up a small number of times. The chain recombines TRBV20-1 with TRBJ2-5; 7 bases are a match to TRBD1. Unmatched junction bases numbered 13, after V lost 0 bases and J lost 6 bases. This CDR3 comprises 16 residues. Germline V lookup: CDR1 DFQATT, CDR2 SNEGSKA (reference sequence). The CDR3 nucleotides read TGCAGTGCTAGAGACAGGGGGAATTGGCTAATAAAGACCCAGTACTTC. It encodes CSARDRGNWLIKTQYF.

This clonotype has just a few counts. This chain connects TRBV19 to TRBJ2-7, with TRBD2 as a possible D gene (6 bases). With 7 bases removed from V and 6 bases from J, the gap between germline ends came to 22 bases. CDR1 is LNHDA, CDR2 SQIVND, per germline (reference sequence). This CDR3 has 15 amino acids. CDR3 residues: CASTQMSEGHFEQYF. The CDR3 DNA sequence: TGTGCCAGTACCCAAATGTCGGAGGGCCACTTCGAGCAGTACTTC.

The table lists this clonotype with a few counts. The chain carries TRBV4-2 and TRBJ1-3, with no clear D. Germline V gene data show CDR1 as LGHNA and CDR2 as YNFKEQ. The CDR3 has 15 amino acids. V was cut by 3 bases and J by 0 bases, with 9 bases left in between. CDR3 sequence: CASSQAAGSGNTIYF. CDR3 DNA: TGTGCCAGCAGCCAGGCGGCGGGCTCTGGAAACACCATATATTTT.

The chain couples TRBV6-6 to TRBJ1-2; no clear D. In germline, CDR1 is MNHNY, CDR2 SVGAGI (reference sequence). The CDR3 totals 11 residues. V gave up 0 bases and J gave up 7 bases, with 3 bases separating them. The chain's CDR3 is CASSYSLGYTF. The CDR3 region has the DNA TGTGCCAGCAGTTACTCGCTTGGCTACACCTTC.

This clonotype was observed a handful of times. This rearrangement joins TRBV4-2 to TRBJ2-2, with a possible D match to TRBD1 (5 bases). There are 14 residues in the CDR3. Germline V gene lookup returns CDR1 LGHNA and CDR2 YNFKEQ. V lost 8 bases, J lost 0 bases, and 10 bases lay in between. The CDR3 loop is CASSRGANTGELFF. The DNA for the CDR3 is TGTGCCAGCTCTAGGGGCGCGAACACCGGGGAGCTGTTTTTT.

This clonotype was found a few times. The chain employs TRBV7-9 and TRBJ2-7; the match to TRBD1 covers 9 bases. The CDR3 runs 13 residues. Unmatched junction bases numbered 2, after V lost 4 bases and J lost 4 bases. The germline V gene encodes CDR1 SEHNR and CDR2 FQNEAQ (reference sequence). The CDR3 DNA reads as TGTGCCAGCAGCTGGGACAGGGATTACGAGCAGTACTTC. Translation gives CASSWDRDYEQYF.

This clonotype showed up many times. The chain is built from TRBV4-1 and TRBJ2-3; 7 bases line up with TRBD2. This CDR3 is 14 amino acids long. Looked up from germline, CDR1 is MGHRA and CDR2 is YSYEKL. V was pared by 6 bases and J by 6 bases, with 9 bases of the junction left unmatched. Written as DNA, the CDR3 is TGCGCCAGCAGTCACCTCGGGACTATTGATACGCAGTATTTT. Its translation is CASSHLGTIDTQYF.

This rearrangement joins TRBV9 to TRBJ2-5; 11 bases align to TRBD2. Per the germline V gene, CDR1 is SGDLS and CDR2 is YYNGEE. V shed 3 bases, J shed 2 bases, and the junction held 3 bases outside the gene matches. This CDR3 contains 15 residues. The CDR3 DNA follows: TGTGCCAGCAGCGGACTAGCGGGATTTCAAGAGACCCAGTACTTC. Its protein is CASSGLAGFQETQYF.

This clonotype was observed once. The J gene is TRBJ2-3, the V gene TRBV15, with D hard to call. V lost 5 bases and J 3 bases, leaving 12 bases between the germline ends. Germline V gene data show CDR1 as LNHNV and CDR2 as YYDKDF (reference sequence). The CDR3 has 14 amino acids. The CDR3 region is CATSRKLSTDTQYF. The CDR3 region has the DNA TGTGCCACCAGCCGCAAACTATCGACAGATACGCAGTATTTT.

This clonotype occurred a few times. The chain has TRBV10-1 and TRBJ1-4; 10 nucleotides align to TRBD1. This CDR3 comprises 15 residues. Germline V lookup: CDR1 WNHNN, CDR2 SYGVQD (reference sequence). The trim removed 6 bases at V and 3 bases at J, leaving 4 bases unmatched. CDR3 DNA sequence: TGCGCCAGCAGCCGGGACAGGGGACCTAATGAAAAACTGTTTTTT. Translated, it gives CASSRDRGPNEKLFF.

This clonotype was seen a handful of times. This sequence joins TRBV18 and TRBJ2-1; 9 bases match TRBD2. Trimming removed 0 bases from V and 5 bases from J; junction bases left unmatched: 8. The CDR3 runs to 17 residues. Germline CDR1 is KGHSH and CDR2 is LQKENI. CDR3 DNA: TGTGCCAGCTCACCACCGCGGGGGGGGCCCTTGGACAATGAGCAGTTCTTC. Protein product: CASSPPRGGPLDNEQFF.

This clonotype occurred many times. In DNA, the CDR3 is TGCGCCAGCAGCTTGGACCAGCGCACAGATACGCAGTATTTT. This encodes CASSLDQRTDTQYF. The chain couples TRBV5-1 to TRBJ2-3; D gene unclear. V gave up 0 bases and J gave up 1 base, with 6 bases separating them. This CDR3 has 14 residues. Germline CDR1 reads SGHRS; CDR2 reads YFSETQ.

V gene TRBV4-1 combines with J gene TRBJ2-1, with a weak D call TRBD2 (6 bases). In germline, CDR1 is MGHRA, CDR2 YSYEKL. The CDR3 totals 13 residues. Trimming cost V 6 bases and J 12 bases, with 18 bases left between them. The CDR3, as DNA: TGCGCCAGCAGTCTCGGTCTGCAGGGAGGGCAGTTCTTC. Its protein is CASSLGLQGGQFF.

The rearrangement joins TRBV6-1 to TRBJ2-1; TRBD2 matches 12 bases. The germline CDR1 and CDR2 sequences are MNHNS and SASEGT. The CDR3 runs to 16 residues. V was clipped by 5 bases and J by 0 bases; unmatched bases: 2. CDR3 region: CASSRLAGDSYNEQFF. The CDR3 DNA reads as TGTGCCAGCAGTAGACTAGCGGGAGACTCCTACAATGAGCAGTTCTTC.